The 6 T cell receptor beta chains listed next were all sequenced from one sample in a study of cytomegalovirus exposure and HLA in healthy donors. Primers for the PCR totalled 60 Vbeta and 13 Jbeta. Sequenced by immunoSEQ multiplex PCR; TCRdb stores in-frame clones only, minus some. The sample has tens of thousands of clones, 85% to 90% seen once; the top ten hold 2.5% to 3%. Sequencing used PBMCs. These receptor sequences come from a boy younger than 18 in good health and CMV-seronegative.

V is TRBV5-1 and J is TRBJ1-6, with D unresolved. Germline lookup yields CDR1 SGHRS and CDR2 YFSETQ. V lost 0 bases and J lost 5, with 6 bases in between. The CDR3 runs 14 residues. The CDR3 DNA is TGCGCCAGCAGCTTGGACAGCCATAATTCACCCCTCCACTTT. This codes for CASSLDSHNSPLHF.

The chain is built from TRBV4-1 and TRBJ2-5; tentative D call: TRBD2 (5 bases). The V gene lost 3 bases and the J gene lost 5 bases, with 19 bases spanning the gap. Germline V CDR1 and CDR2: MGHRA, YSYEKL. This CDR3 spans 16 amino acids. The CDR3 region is CASSQKGGGSSETQYF. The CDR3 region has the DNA TGCGCCAGCAGCCAGAAAGGAGGAGGTAGCTCGGAGACCCAGTACTTC.

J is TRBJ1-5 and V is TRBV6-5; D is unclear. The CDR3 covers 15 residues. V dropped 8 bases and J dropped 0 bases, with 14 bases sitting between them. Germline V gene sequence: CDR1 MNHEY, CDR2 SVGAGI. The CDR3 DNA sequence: TGTGCCAGCGCGTTAAGAGGTTATAGCAATCAGCCCCAGCATTTT. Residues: CASALRGYSNQPQHF.

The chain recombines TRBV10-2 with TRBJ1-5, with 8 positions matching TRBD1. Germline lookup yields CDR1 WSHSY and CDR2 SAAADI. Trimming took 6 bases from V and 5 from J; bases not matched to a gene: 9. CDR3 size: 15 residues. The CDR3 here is CASSEGQAYYQPQHF. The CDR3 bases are TGCGCCAGCAGCGAGGGACAGGCCTATTATCAGCCCCAGCATTTT.

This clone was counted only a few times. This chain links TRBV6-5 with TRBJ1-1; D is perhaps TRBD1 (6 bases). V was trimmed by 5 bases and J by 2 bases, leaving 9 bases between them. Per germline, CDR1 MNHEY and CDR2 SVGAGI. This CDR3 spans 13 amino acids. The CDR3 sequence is CASSRQDNTEAFF. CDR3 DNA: TGTGCCAGCAGTCGACAGGATAACACTGAAGCTTTCTTT.

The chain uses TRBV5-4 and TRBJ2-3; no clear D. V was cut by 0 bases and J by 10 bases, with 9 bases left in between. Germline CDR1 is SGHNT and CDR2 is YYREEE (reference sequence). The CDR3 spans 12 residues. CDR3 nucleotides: TGTGCCAGCAGCTTGGTTGGGCCCCCGCAGTATTTT. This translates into CASSLVGPPQYF.